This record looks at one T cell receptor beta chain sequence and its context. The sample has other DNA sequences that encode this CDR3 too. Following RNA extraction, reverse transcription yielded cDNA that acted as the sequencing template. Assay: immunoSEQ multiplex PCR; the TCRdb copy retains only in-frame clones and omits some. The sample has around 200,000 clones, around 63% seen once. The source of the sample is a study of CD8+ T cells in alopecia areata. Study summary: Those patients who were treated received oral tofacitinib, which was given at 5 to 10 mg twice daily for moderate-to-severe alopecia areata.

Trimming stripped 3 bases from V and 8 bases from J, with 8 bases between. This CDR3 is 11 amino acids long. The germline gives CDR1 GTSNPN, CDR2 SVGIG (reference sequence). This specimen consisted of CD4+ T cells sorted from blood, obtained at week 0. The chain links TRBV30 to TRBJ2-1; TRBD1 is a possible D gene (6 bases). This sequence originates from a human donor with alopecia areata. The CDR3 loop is CAWRQGYEQFF. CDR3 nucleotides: TGTGCCTGGAGACAGGGATATGAGCAGTTCTTC.